This T cell receptor (beta chain) was identified during a study of T cells in Graves' hyperthyroidism and ophthalmopathy. On the study more broadly: The authors collected peripheral blood at initial diagnosis, before any treatment.

The study left out patients who had uncontrolled infection, other autoimmune disease, pregnancy or lactation. The CDR3 regions of TCR beta were amplified from RNA transcripts. With the HTBI primer set, the TCR CDR3 went through a first round of RT-PCR. TCRdb fed the multiplex PCR reads into MiXCR, producing one record per CDR3 protein. The sample records approximately 610,000 distinct CDR3 sequences, roughly 14% being singletons. Study results and limitations: The majority of expanded thyroid clonotypes above 0.001 also appeared in blood.

To note about this clonotype: Its antigen is unidentified.

Germline CDR1 reads SGHAT; CDR2 reads FQNNGV. Trimming took off 0 bases at V and 0 bases at J, with 9 bases between the two ends. The CDR3 extends over 16 amino acids. This TCR was recovered from a woman between 35 and 50 years old with Graves' ophthalmopathy. The sequenced sample consisted of blood. The genes are TRBV11-2 and TRBJ1-3, with no clear D. CDR3 loop: CASSLEVRGSGNTIYF. CDR3 coding DNA: TGTGCCAGCAGCTTAGAGGTTCGGGGCTCTGGAAACACCATATATTTT.